This TCR beta chain was identified during a study of T cell changes during pregnancy in multiple sclerosis. TCRdb's table, derived via immunoSEQ multiplex PCR, lists solely in-frame clones and lacks some. The sample contains 23,000 or so clones, 86% of which appear only once. This CDR3 comprises 15 residues. The germline gives CDR1 SGHDT, CDR2 YYEEEE. Trimming shortened V by 6 bases and J by 0 bases, and 13 bases separated the two germline ends. The specimen comprised CD8+ T cells from peripheral blood mononuclear cells, sampled in the first trimester of pregnancy. The source is a female donor in good health, enrolled as a control in a pregnancy study. The chain employs TRBV5-6 and TRBJ2-1, with D unclear. The CDR3 DNA reads TGTGCCAGCACCCTGATACCGAGCTCCTACAATGAGCAGTTCTTC. The encoded protein is CASTLIPSSYNEQFF.